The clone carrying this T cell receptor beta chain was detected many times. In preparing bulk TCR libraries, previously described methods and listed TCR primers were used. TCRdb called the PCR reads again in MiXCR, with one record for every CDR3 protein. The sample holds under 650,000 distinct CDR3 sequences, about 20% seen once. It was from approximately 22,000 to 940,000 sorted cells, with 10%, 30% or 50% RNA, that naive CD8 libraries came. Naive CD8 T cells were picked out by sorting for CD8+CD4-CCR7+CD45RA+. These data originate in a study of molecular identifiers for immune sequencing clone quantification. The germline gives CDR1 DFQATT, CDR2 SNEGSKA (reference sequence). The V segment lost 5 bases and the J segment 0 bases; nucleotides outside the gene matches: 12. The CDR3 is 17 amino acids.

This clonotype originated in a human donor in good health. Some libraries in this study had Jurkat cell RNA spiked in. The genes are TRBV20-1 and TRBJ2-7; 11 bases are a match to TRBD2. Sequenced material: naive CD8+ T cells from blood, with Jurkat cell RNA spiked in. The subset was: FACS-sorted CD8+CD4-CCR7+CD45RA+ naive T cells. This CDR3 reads CSAEGASGRPSSYEQYF. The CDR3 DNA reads TGCAGTGCTGAAGGGGCTAGCGGGAGGCCTAGCTCCTACGAGCAGTACTTC.